This passage covers 25 T cell receptor beta chains from one sample sequenced in a study of response to subunit inactivated influenza vaccine. One entry per CDR3 protein, called by TCRdb with MiXCR from the RT-PCR reads. The data show roughly 700,000 distinct CDR3 sequences, 15% to 18% seen once. The input for sequencing was PBMCs from blood, taken roughly 12 days after vaccination. These receptors all stem from a man aged 50 to 60 who received an inactivated influenza vaccine.

V gene TRBV5-1 combines with J gene TRBJ2-1, with a possible D match to TRBD2 (6 bases). Per germline, CDR1 SGHRS and CDR2 YFSETQ. Trimming pared 1 base from V and 0 bases from J, leaving 11 bases between. This CDR3 has 16 amino acids. The CDR3 loop reads CASSLLVGGSYNEQFF. The DNA of the CDR3 is TGCGCCAGCAGCTTGTTGGTGGGAGGCTCCTACAATGAGCAGTTCTTC.

V and J are TRBV7-2 and TRBJ1-1; the match to TRBD1 covers 7 bases. This CDR3 region has 13 residues. Germline V CDR1 and CDR2: SGHTA, FQGNSA. V lost 5 bases, J lost 4 bases, and 4 bases stayed unmatched. The CDR3 sequence is CASSPWTGTEAFF. Written as DNA, the CDR3 is TGTGCCAGCAGCCCCTGGACAGGCACTGAAGCTTTCTTT.

This clonotype showed up just a few times. V gene TRBV6-5 combines with J gene TRBJ2-7; D unresolved. The CDR3 totals 14 residues. Trimming pared 0 bases from V and 2 bases from J, leaving 8 bases between. Germline loops: CDR1 MNHEY, CDR2 SVGAGI. The DNA of the CDR3 is TGTGCCAGCAGTTACTCGGTGGGTGCCTACGAGCAGTACTTC. Translating it yields CASSYSVGAYEQYF.

This chain connects TRBV5-1 to TRBJ2-2, with 11 bases matching TRBD1. The V and J ends lost 6 bases and 6 bases, in that order; junction bases with no gene match: 10. Germline V gene data show CDR1 as SGHRS and CDR2 as YFSETQ. This CDR3 spans 16 amino acids. The CDR3 sequence is CASIPGTGGMAGELFF. The CDR3 nucleotides read TGCGCCAGCATTCCCGGGACAGGGGGAATGGCCGGGGAGCTGTTTTTT.

This clonotype was seen a handful of times. This chain's CDR3 is CSARDEGAGGELFF. In DNA form, the CDR3 reads TGCAGTGCCAGGGACGAGGGGGCGGGCGGGGAGCTGTTTTTT. This sequence joins TRBV20-1 and TRBJ2-2; TRBD1 matches at 7 bases. Germline values: CDR1 DFQATT, CDR2 SNEGSKA (reference sequence). The CDR3 spans 14 residues. V was pared by 6 bases and J by 7 bases, with 11 bases of the junction left unmatched.

This clonotype was recorded a few times. The chain carries TRBV12-3 or TRBV12-4 and TRBJ1-5, with 7 nucleotides matching TRBD1. Unmatched junction bases numbered 17, after V lost 6 bases and J lost 6 bases. The CDR3 has 17 amino acids. The CDR3 nucleotides read TGTGCCAGCAGGGACCGGAAGGGACAGACCACCGGTCAGCCCCAGCATTTT. Its protein is CASRDRKGQTTGQPQHF.

This clonotype was found a few times. The genes are TRBV4-1 and TRBJ2-1; D is ambiguous. V was pared by 1 base and J by 7 bases, with 5 bases between. The germline CDR1 and CDR2 sequences are MGHRA and YSYEKL. CDR3 length: 12 residues. In nucleotides, the CDR3 is TGCGCCAGCAGCCAAGCGGCTAATGAGCAGTTCTTC. Translating gives CASSQAANEQFF.

The J gene is TRBJ2-3, the V gene TRBV2, with D possibly being TRBD1 (5 bases). The ends were cut back, 6 bases at V and 3 bases at J, with 22 bases in the middle. The length of the CDR3 is 17 residues. Germline values: CDR1 SNHLY, CDR2 FYNNEI. CDR3 bases: TGTGCCAGCAGAGCAAACAGGTATCAAGCAACAACAGATACGCAGTATTTT. Translating it yields CASRANRYQATTDTQYF.

This clonotype has only a few counts. V and J are TRBV18 and TRBJ2-7, with D maybe TRBD2 (6 bases). CDR3 size: 15 residues. V was clipped by 2 bases and J by 2 bases, with 13 bases between them. CDR1 and CDR2 from the germline V gene are KGHSH and LQKENI. CDR3 protein: CASSPTQAGTYEQYF. In DNA form, the CDR3 reads TGTGCCAGCTCACCAACACAGGCGGGAACCTACGAGCAGTACTTC.

The chain links TRBV12-3 or TRBV12-4 to TRBJ2-3; no definite D call. The germline V and J ends were trimmed by 5 bases and 1 base, with 13 bases remaining between them. The CDR3 consists of 15 residues. The CDR3 region has the DNA TGTGCCAGCAGTGCAGACGGTCTTGGCACAGATACGCAGTATTTT. Translation gives CASSADGLGTDTQYF.

The chain uses TRBV29-1 and TRBJ1-1; D perhaps matches TRBD1 (5 bases). The CDR3 is 14 residues long. Germline CDR1 SQVTM, CDR2 ANQGSEA. The V end lost 4 bases, the J end lost 0 bases, and 12 bases lay between the germline ends. The CDR3 sequence: CSVAHLRVNTEAFF. CDR3 in DNA: TGCAGCGTTGCTCACCTCAGGGTGAACACTGAAGCTTTCTTT.

In its sample, this clonotype was seen a few times. The rearrangement uses TRBV3-1 and TRBJ2-2; D possibly corresponds to TRBD1 (6 bases). This CDR3 comprises 15 residues. Germline CDR1 LGHDT, CDR2 YNNKEL (reference sequence). Deletions cut 0 bases from V and 6 bases from J, with 11 bases between. CDR3 loop: CASSQEAAGAGELFF. The CDR3 nucleotides are TGTGCCAGCAGCCAAGAGGCCGCAGGGGCCGGGGAGCTGTTTTTT.

This clonotype was seen more than once but under ten times. The chain recombines TRBV7-2 with TRBJ2-3, with TRBD1 as a possible D gene (6 bases). The V gene lost 1 base and the J gene lost 2 bases, with 16 bases spanning the gap. The CDR3 spans 17 residues. Germline values: CDR1 SGHTA, CDR2 FQGNSA. CDR3 sequence (DNA): TGTGCCAGCAGCTTAGGGACCCCGGGACATACCACAGATACGCAGTATTTT. Protein product: CASSLGTPGHTTDTQYF.

This clonotype was picked up a small number of times. The CDR3 DNA is TGCAGTCATACAGGGGTAGGGGAGACCCAGTACTTC. It translates to CSHTGVGETQYF. The rearrangement uses TRBV20-1 and TRBJ2-5; 7 bases align to TRBD1. J was trimmed by 5 bases and V by 8 bases; bases with no gene match: 8. Germline values: CDR1 DFQATT, CDR2 SNEGSKA (reference sequence). The CDR3 is made up of 12 amino acids.

This clonotype was counted a few times. V gene TRBV25-1 combines with J gene TRBJ1-6, with TRBD1 as a possible D gene (5 bases). In germline, CDR1 is MGHDK, CDR2 SYGVNS. Trimming pared 2 bases from V and 2 bases from J, leaving 7 bases between. The CDR3 length is 15 residues. The DNA of the CDR3 is TGTGCCAGCAGTGAAGGGGGTACCTATAATTCACCCCTCCACTTT. It yields the protein CASSEGGTYNSPLHF.

V is TRBV3-1 and J is TRBJ1-3; unclear D gene. Germline V gene data show CDR1 as LGHDT and CDR2 as YNNKEL (reference sequence). The CDR3 is 11 amino acids. Trimming removed 1 base from V and 16 bases from J, with 11 bases in between. CDR3 region: CASSQGPTTYF. CDR3 sequence (DNA): TGTGCCAGCAGCCAAGGACCTACCACGTATTTT.

The chain has TRBV12-3 or TRBV12-4 and TRBJ1-4, with D tentatively TRBD1 (5 bases). The CDR3 length is 16 residues. V gave up 6 bases and J gave up 1 base, with 15 bases separating them. The CDR3 DNA is TGTGCCAGCAGAAAAACCGGGACCCGAACTAATGAAAAACTGTTTTTT. As protein: CASRKTGTRTNEKLFF.

The table lists this clonotype with many counts. The gene calls are TRBV5-1 and TRBJ2-3; TRBD1 agrees at 9 bases. Per germline, CDR1 SGHRS and CDR2 YFSETQ. J was trimmed by 4 bases and V by 0 bases; bases with no gene match: 3. The CDR3 covers 15 residues. CDR3 protein: CASSLEDRGPDTQYF. CDR3 bases: TGCGCCAGCAGCTTGGAGGACAGGGGCCCAGATACGCAGTATTTT.

This clonotype was found a few times. The genes are TRBV12-3 or TRBV12-4 and TRBJ1-6, with 8 bases aligning to TRBD1. V dropped 6 bases and J dropped 7; count of bases not matched to a gene: 8. CDR3 length equals 15 residues. The CDR3 DNA reads as TGTGCCAGCAGCCTGACAGGGGCAGAGAATTCACCCCTCCACTTT. Translation gives CASSLTGAENSPLHF.

Comments on this clonotype: One end of the junction does not line up with germline, which may come from a read error. V is TRBV29-1 and J is TRBJ2-3; D ambiguous. Germline V gene data show CDR1 as SQVTM and CDR2 as ANQGSEA. The CDR3 contains 9 residues. The CDR3 region has the DNA TGCAGCGTTCAAGATACGCAGTATTTT. Its translation is CSVQDTQYF.

The chain joins TRBV12-3 or TRBV12-4 to TRBJ2-3; unclear D gene. This CDR3 spans 13 amino acids. The ends were cut back, 3 bases at V and 4 bases at J, with 8 bases in the middle. CDR3 loop: CASSFPSADTQYF. CDR3 coding DNA: TGTGCCAGCAGTTTCCCCAGTGCAGATACGCAGTATTTT.

This clonotype was seen more than once but under ten times. This rearrangement joins TRBV7-7 to TRBJ2-1, with D uncertain. Looked up from germline, CDR1 is SSHAT and CDR2 is FNYEAQ (reference sequence). The CDR3 contains 14 residues. Trimming removed 1 base from V and 0 bases from J, with 4 bases in between. In DNA form, the CDR3 reads TGTGCCAGCAGCTTAGGACTCTCCTACAATGAGCAGTTCTTC. Translated: CASSLGLSYNEQFF.

This clonotype was recorded at least ten times. V and J are TRBV7-9 and TRBJ2-7; D ambiguous. CDR3 length: 13 residues. Germline V gene data show CDR1 as SEHNR and CDR2 as FQNEAQ (reference sequence). The V and J ends lost 0 bases and 4 bases respectively, with 7 bases between them. DNA for the CDR3: TGTGCCAGCAGCTTAGCTGTGAGGTACGAGCAGTACTTC. Amino acids: CASSLAVRYEQYF.

This clonotype was seen more than once but under ten times. This rearrangement joins TRBV6-2 or TRBV6-3 to TRBJ2-1; tentatively, D is TRBD1 (5 bases). The germline V gene has CDR1 MNHEY and CDR2 SVGEGT. Trimming removed 7 bases from V and 5 bases from J, with 12 bases in between. CDR3 length equals 13 residues. CDR3 DNA: TGTGCCAGCATGGGGCTAGAGGACAATGAGCAGTTCTTC. As protein: CASMGLEDNEQFF.

In its sample, this clonotype was seen a few times. The chain has TRBV2 and TRBJ2-7, with D hard to call. The CDR3 extends over 11 amino acids. Trimming cost V 7 bases and J 2 bases, with 6 bases left between them. Germline CDR1 and CDR2: SNHLY and FYNNEI. The CDR3 here is CASTDPYEQYF. In DNA, the CDR3 is TGTGCCAGCACTGACCCCTACGAGCAGTACTTC.